This is a list of T cell receptor beta chains from one sample in a study of shared clonotypes between healthy human individuals. TCRdb's copy holds only in-frame clones and misses some; the assay was immunoSEQ multiplex PCR. The sample has roughly 850,000 clones, roughly 96% seen once. The sample consisted of naive CD8+ T cells sorted from blood. The receptors here all came from a man aged 25-40 years in good health. Both conserved end residues are part of each CDR3. D genes are given only for firm matches. Rows give clone size only sometimes, using once, few, many, or a class for an expanded clone.

clone size: NA
V gene: TRBV9
D gene: NA
J gene: TRBJ1-1
CDR3 DNA: TGTGCCAGCAGCGTACAAATGGCGGGGGAGGCGAACACTGAAGCTTTCTTT
CDR3 protein: CASSVQMAGEANTEAFF

clone size: NA
V gene: TRBV6-5
D gene: NA
J gene: TRBJ2-7
CDR3 DNA: TGTGCCAGCAGCCAGGGGCTAGGGGACGAGCAGTACTTC
CDR3 protein: CASSQGLGDEQYF

clone size: NA
V gene: TRBV14
D gene: TRBD1
J gene: TRBJ1-1
CDR3 DNA: TGTGCCAGCAGCCACCGGACAGGGGGCACTGAAGCTTTCTTT
CDR3 protein: CASSHRTGGTEAFF

clone size: NA
V gene: TRBV27
D gene: NA
J gene: TRBJ2-2
CDR3 DNA: TGTGCCAGTACAGACCTTACCGGGGAGCTGTTTTTT
CDR3 protein: CASTDLTGELFF

clone size: NA
V gene: TRBV10-1
D gene: TRBD2
J gene: TRBJ2-2
CDR3 DNA: TGCGCCAGCAAGAGCTTAGCGGGAGGGCCTCGGACCGGGGAGCTGTTTTTT
CDR3 protein: CASKSLAGGPRTGELFF

clone size: NA
V gene: TRBV18
D gene: NA
J gene: TRBJ1-1
CDR3 DNA: TGTGCCAGCTCACCAGGACAGTACGTTAGAGCTGAAGCTTTCTTT
CDR3 protein: CASSPGQYVRAEAFF

clone size: NA
V gene: TRBV4-1
D gene: NA
J gene: TRBJ2-5
CDR3 DNA: TGCGCCAGCAGCCAAGAGCCCGGAGCGGCACAAGAGACCCAGTACTTC
CDR3 protein: CASSQEPGAAQETQYF

clone size: NA
V gene: TRBV4-1
D gene: TRBD1
J gene: TRBJ2-3
CDR3 DNA: TGCGCCAGCAGCCAACAACGGGACAGGGTTGGCACAGATACGCAGTATTTT
CDR3 protein: CASSQQRDRVGTDTQYF

clone size: NA
V gene: TRBV7-9
D gene: TRBD1
J gene: TRBJ2-1
CDR3 DNA: TGTGCCAGCAGCTCGGGACAGGGGGAATACAATGAGCAGTTCTTC
CDR3 protein: CASSSGQGEYNEQFF

clone size: few
V gene: TRBV7-8
D gene: NA
J gene: TRBJ1-1
CDR3 DNA: TGTGCCAGCAGCTTATACACGGGGGATATGAACACTGAAGCTTTCTTT
CDR3 protein: CASSLYTGDMNTEAFF

clone size: NA
V gene: TRBV29-1
D gene: TRBD2
J gene: TRBJ2-3
CDR3 DNA: TGCAGCGTTTTACTAGCGGGAGAAAATACGCAGTATTTT
CDR3 protein: CSVLLAGENTQYF

clone size: NA
V gene: TRBV5-1
D gene: NA
J gene: TRBJ1-5
CDR3 DNA: TGCGCCAGCGTCCAGGTTAGCAATCAGCCCCAGCATTTT
CDR3 protein: CASVQVSNQPQHF

clone size: NA
V gene: TRBV2
D gene: NA
J gene: TRBJ2-1
CDR3 DNA: TGTGCCAGCAGCGAGAAGGTGTCCGGAGCGGCTACGTCCTACAATGAGCAGTTCTTC
CDR3 protein: CASSEKVSGAATSYNEQFF

clone size: NA
V gene: TRBV10-1
D gene: TRBD2
J gene: TRBJ2-7
CDR3 DNA: TGCGCCAGCATCGATCGCGGGAGGGCCTACGAGCAGTACTTC
CDR3 protein: CASIDRGRAYEQYF

clone size: NA
V gene: TRBV27
D gene: NA
J gene: TRBJ2-7
CDR3 DNA: TGTGCCAGCAGTTCCGGGACGCTGAGCTCCTACGAGCAGTACTTC
CDR3 protein: CASSSGTLSSYEQYF

clone size: few
V gene: TRBV7-9
D gene: NA
J gene: TRBJ2-7
CDR3 DNA: TGTGCCAGCAGCGGGGACAACTCCTACGAGCAGTACTTC
CDR3 protein: CASSGDNSYEQYF

clone size: NA
V gene: TRBV11-2
D gene: TRBD1
J gene: TRBJ2-1
CDR3 DNA: TGTGCCAGCAGCACAGGGACAGGGGGAAGCGAGCAGTTCTTC
CDR3 protein: CASSTGTGGSEQFF

clone size: NA
V gene: TRBV9
D gene: NA
J gene: TRBJ2-6
CDR3 DNA: TGTGCCAGCAGCGTATCGGGACAACCATTCTCTGGGGCCAACGTCCTGACTTTC
CDR3 protein: CASSVSGQPFSGANVLTF

clone size: NA
V gene: TRBV19
D gene: NA
J gene: TRBJ2-1
CDR3 DNA: TGTGCCAGTAAGGGTGTGGCTGAGCAGTTCTTC
CDR3 protein: CASKGVAEQFF

clone size: NA
V gene: TRBV6-5
D gene: NA
J gene: TRBJ2-7
CDR3 DNA: TGTGCCAGCAGTTCCGACAGAACCTACGAGCAGTACTTC
CDR3 protein: CASSSDRTYEQYF

clone size: NA
V gene: TRBV7-9
D gene: NA
J gene: TRBJ1-5
CDR3 DNA: TGTGCCAGCAGCTCGGTTACAGAGAGCGATCAGCCCCAGCATTTT
CDR3 protein: CASSSVTESDQPQHF

clone size: NA
V gene: TRBV10-3
D gene: TRBD1
J gene: TRBJ1-2
CDR3 DNA: TGTGCCATCACCGACGACAGGGGGCCTAACTATGGCTACACCTTC
CDR3 protein: CAITDDRGPNYGYTF

clone size: NA
V gene: TRBV7-9
D gene: NA
J gene: TRBJ2-7
CDR3 DNA: TGTGCCAGCAGTCTCGGGTCCTACGAGCAGTACTTC
CDR3 protein: CASSLGSYEQYF

clone size: NA
V gene: TRBV7-9
D gene: TRBD1
J gene: TRBJ2-7
CDR3 DNA: TGTGCCAGCAGCTCGACAGGGAAATCCTACGAGCAGTACTTC
CDR3 protein: CASSSTGKSYEQYF

clone size: NA
V gene: TRBV13
D gene: TRBD1
J gene: TRBJ2-1
CDR3 DNA: TGTGCCAGCAGCTTAGGCCTTCGAGAGTGGGGACAGGGGGCGCCTATACCGTACAATGAGCAGTTCTTC
CDR3 protein: CASSLGLREWGQGAPIPYNEQFF

clone size: NA
V gene: TRBV9
D gene: NA
J gene: TRBJ1-2
CDR3 DNA: TGTGCCAGCAGCCCAGGGAACTTC
CDR3 protein: CASSPGNF

clone size: once
V gene: TRBV1
D gene: NA
J gene: TRBJ2-1
CDR3 DNA: TGCACCAGCAGCCGAGAAAAACTAGCGGGTTGTTGGCCTAGCCCCTACAATGAGCAGTTCTTC
CDR3 protein: CTSSREKLAGCWPSPYNEQFF

clone size: NA
V gene: TRBV27
D gene: NA
J gene: TRBJ2-7
CDR3 DNA: TGTGCCAGCAGTTCAGGAGGCGCGTACGAGCAGTACTTC
CDR3 protein: CASSSGGAYEQYF

clone size: NA
V gene: TRBV9
D gene: NA
J gene: TRBJ2-7
CDR3 DNA: TGTGCCAGCAGCGTAGGGGTCAGCTCCTACGAGCAGTACTTC
CDR3 protein: CASSVGVSSYEQYF

clone size: NA
V gene: TRBV6-1
D gene: NA
J gene: TRBJ2-7
CDR3 DNA: TGTGCCAGCAGTGAATGGGGGGCGTACGAGCAGTACTTC
CDR3 protein: CASSEWGAYEQYF

clone size: NA
V gene: TRBV10-3
D gene: TRBD1
J gene: TRBJ2-7
CDR3 DNA: TGTGCCATCAGTTGGGCAGGGGGAGCCTACGAGCAGTACTTC
CDR3 protein: CAISWAGGAYEQYF

clone size: NA
V gene: TRBV7-9
D gene: NA
J gene: TRBJ2-2
CDR3 DNA: TGTGCCAGCAGCACGACAGGGAACACCGGGGAGCTGTTTTTT
CDR3 protein: CASSTTGNTGELFF

clone size: NA
V gene: TRBV14
D gene: TRBD1
J gene: TRBJ2-7
CDR3 DNA: TGTGCCAGCAGCCAAACGGGACAGGGGCACGACGAGCAGTACTTC
CDR3 protein: CASSQTGQGHDEQYF

clone size: NA
V gene: TRBV7-6
D gene: NA
J gene: TRBJ2-7
CDR3 DNA: TGTGCCAGCAGCTTAGGAGGGGGAGCCGGGGAGCAGTACTTC
CDR3 protein: CASSLGGGAGEQYF

clone size: NA
V gene: TRBV7-6
D gene: TRBD1
J gene: TRBJ2-5
CDR3 DNA: TGTGCCAGCAGCTTCGGGACAGGGGGTAGCGAGACCCAGTACTTC
CDR3 protein: CASSFGTGGSETQYF

clone size: NA
V gene: TRBV7-2
D gene: NA
J gene: TRBJ2-7
CDR3 DNA: TGTGCCAGCAGCCCATTGACTGGCGGGTATTCCTACGAGCAGTACTTC
CDR3 protein: CASSPLTGGYSYEQYF

clone size: NA
V gene: TRBV10-3
D gene: TRBD2
J gene: TRBJ2-7
CDR3 DNA: TGTGCCATCAGTGTGGCGGGGGACTCCTACGAGCAGTACTTC
CDR3 protein: CAISVAGDSYEQYF

clone size: NA
V gene: TRBV7-9
D gene: NA
J gene: TRBJ2-1
CDR3 DNA: TGTGCCAGCAGCTTCCTATCGCCTATACGCAATGAGCAGTTCTTC
CDR3 protein: CASSFLSPIRNEQFF

clone size: NA
V gene: TRBV5-1
D gene: NA
J gene: TRBJ2-1
CDR3 DNA: TGCGCCAGCAGCTTGGCCTTCAGCAGCTTAGATGAGCAGTTCTTC
CDR3 protein: CASSLAFSSLDEQFF

clone size: NA
V gene: TRBV27
D gene: NA
J gene: TRBJ2-1
CDR3 DNA: TGTGCCAGCACTGAGGGCGGGAACTACAATGAGCAGTTCTTC
CDR3 protein: CASTEGGNYNEQFF

clone size: NA
V gene: TRBV4-1
D gene: NA
J gene: TRBJ2-7
CDR3 DNA: TGCGCCAGCAGCCAAGTCCAGGGCTACGAGCAGTACTTC
CDR3 protein: CASSQVQGYEQYF

clone size: NA
V gene: TRBV29-1
D gene: NA
J gene: TRBJ2-2
CDR3 DNA: TGCAGCGTCCGACGCACAGGGCCAAACACCGGGGAGCTGTTTTTT
CDR3 protein: CSVRRTGPNTGELFF

clone size: NA
V gene: TRBV9
D gene: TRBD2
J gene: TRBJ2-7
CDR3 DNA: TGTGCCAGCAGCGCCAGCGGGAGGGCCGGGGCCTACGAGCAGTACTTC
CDR3 protein: CASSASGRAGAYEQYF

clone size: NA
V gene: TRBV18
D gene: NA
J gene: TRBJ2-1
CDR3 DNA: TGTGCCAGCTCCCACTCAGGCGAGCTGGCCTACAATGAGCAGTTCTTC
CDR3 protein: CASSHSGELAYNEQFF

clone size: NA
V gene: TRBV7-9
D gene: NA
J gene: TRBJ2-1
CDR3 DNA: TGTGCCAGCAGCTTAGCGCTTCGGACGGGGAGCTCCTACAATGAGCAGTTCTTC
CDR3 protein: CASSLALRTGSSYNEQFF

clone size: NA
V gene: TRBV5-6
D gene: TRBD1
J gene: TRBJ1-1
CDR3 DNA: TGTGCCAGCAGCTTACAGGGGACTGAAGCTTTCTTT
CDR3 protein: CASSLQGTEAFF

clone size: NA
V gene: TRBV13
D gene: NA
J gene: TRBJ2-3
CDR3 DNA: TGTGCCAGCAGCTTAGGTAGACCCGAGACTAGCACAGATACGCAGTATTTT
CDR3 protein: CASSLGRPETSTDTQYF

clone size: NA
V gene: TRBV2
D gene: NA
J gene: TRBJ2-7
CDR3 DNA: TGTGCCAGCACAGACAAACCCTACGAGCAGTACTTC
CDR3 protein: CASTDKPYEQYF

clone size: NA
V gene: TRBV27
D gene: NA
J gene: TRBJ2-1
CDR3 DNA: TGTGCCAGCAGCACGACCGGGACGGCTTACAATGAGCAGTTCTTC
CDR3 protein: CASSTTGTAYNEQFF

clone size: once
V gene: TRBV27
D gene: NA
J gene: TRBJ2-2
CDR3 DNA: TGTGCCAGCAGTTTATATGCAGGGGTGGCCACCGGGGAGCTGTTTTTT
CDR3 protein: CASSLYAGVATGELFF

clone size: NA
V gene: TRBV28
D gene: NA
J gene: TRBJ1-4
CDR3 DNA: TGTGCCAGCAGTCCCCTTGTAACTAATGAAAAACTGTTTTTT
CDR3 protein: CASSPLVTNEKLFF

clone size: NA
V gene: TRBV14
D gene: TRBD1
J gene: TRBJ2-7
CDR3 DNA: TGTGCCAGCCGAGGGACAGGGAGCTACGAGCAGTACTTC
CDR3 protein: CASRGTGSYEQYF

clone size: NA
V gene: TRBV9
D gene: NA
J gene: TRBJ2-7
CDR3 DNA: TGTGCCAGCAGCTACGACACGCTCGAGCAGTACTTC
CDR3 protein: CASSYDTLEQYF